This T cell receptor (beta chain) was sequenced for a study of blood T cell repertoires in COVID-19. Study details: Samples of COVID-19 (acute and convalescent) were obtained from the United States, Italy and Spain. T cells, B-cell-depleted T cells, or PBMCs supplied cDNA or gDNA.

The CDR3 extends over 15 amino acids. Germline CDR1 and CDR2: LGHDT and YNNKEL (reference sequence). Trimming cost V 0 bases and J 14 bases; bases outside gene matches: 5. Methods used by the authors: Amplified reference gene primers provided the basis for estimating nucleated cell counts. Sequencing used immunoSEQ multiplex PCR; TCRdb keeps in-frame clones, though not all of them. V and J calls and clone size are given by that table; D and trimming were obtained from the DNA. The sample lists tens of thousands of clones, roughly 80% seen once, with about 2.6% in the top ten. The chain recombines TRBV3-1 (or the pseudogene TRBV3-2) with TRBJ1-6; 12 bases map to TRBD1. This TCR derives from a woman aged 55-70 years with acute or convalescent COVID-19. Material: peripheral blood. The DNA for the CDR3 is TGTGCCAGCAGCCAAGAAGGGACAGGGGGCGTTTCCCTCCACTTT. This sequence encodes CASSQEGTGGVSLHF.